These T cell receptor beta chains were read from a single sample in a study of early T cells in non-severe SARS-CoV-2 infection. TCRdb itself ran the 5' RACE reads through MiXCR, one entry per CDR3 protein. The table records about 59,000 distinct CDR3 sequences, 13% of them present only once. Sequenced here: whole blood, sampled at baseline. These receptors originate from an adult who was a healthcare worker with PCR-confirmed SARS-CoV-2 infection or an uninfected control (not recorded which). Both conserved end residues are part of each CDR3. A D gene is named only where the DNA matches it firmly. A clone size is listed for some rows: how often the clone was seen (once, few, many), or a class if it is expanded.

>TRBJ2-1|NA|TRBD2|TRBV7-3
CASSWGPSGEAEQFF
TGTGCCAGCAGCTGGGGGCCTAGCGGGGAAGCTGAGCAGTTCTTC
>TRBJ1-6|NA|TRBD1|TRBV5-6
CASSADRDNSPLHF
TGTGCCAGCAGCGCGGACAGGGATAATTCACCCCTCCACTTT
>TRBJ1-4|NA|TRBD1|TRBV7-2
CASSLAPGQGSNEKLFF
TGTGCCAGCAGCTTAGCGCCGGGACAGGGTTCTAATGAAAAACTGTTTTTT
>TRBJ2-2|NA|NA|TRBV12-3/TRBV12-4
CASSYYTGELFF
TGTGCCAGCAGTTACTACACCGGGGAGCTGTTTTTT
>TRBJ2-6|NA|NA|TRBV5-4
CASSKEAGANVLTF
TGTGCCAGCAGCAAAGAAGCAGGGGCCAACGTCCTGACTTTC
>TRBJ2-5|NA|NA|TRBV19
CASSSHGTTQETQYF
TGTGCCAGTAGTTCCCACGGGACAACTCAAGAGACCCAGTACTTC
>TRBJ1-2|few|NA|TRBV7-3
CASSDTGPAGYTF
TGTGCCAGCAGCGACACAGGTCCAGCGGGCTACACCTTC
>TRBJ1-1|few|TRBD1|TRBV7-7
CASKSGDSEYTEAFF
TGTGCTAGCAAAAGCGGGGACAGCGAGTACACTGAAGCTTTCTTT
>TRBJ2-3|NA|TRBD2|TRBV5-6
CASSSGLAGPDTQYF
TGTGCCAGCAGTTCCGGACTAGCGGGACCAGATACGCAGTATTTT
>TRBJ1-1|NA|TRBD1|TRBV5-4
CASSSQGAYTEAFF
TGTGCCAGCAGCTCACAGGGGGCATACACTGAAGCTTTCTTT
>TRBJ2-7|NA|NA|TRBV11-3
CASSRWGAENEQYF
TGTGCCAGCAGCCGATGGGGCGCCGAAAACGAGCAGTACTTC
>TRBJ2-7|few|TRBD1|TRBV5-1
CASSLAGTAYEQYF
TGCGCCAGCAGCTTGGCCGGGACAGCCTACGAGCAGTACTTC
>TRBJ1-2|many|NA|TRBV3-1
CASSPGGGAHGYTF
TGTGCCAGCAGCCCCGGTGGAGGGGCGCATGGCTACACCTTC
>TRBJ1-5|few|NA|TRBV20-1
CSARALTGANQPQHF
TGCAGTGCTAGAGCGCTGACTGGGGCCAATCAGCCCCAGCATTTT
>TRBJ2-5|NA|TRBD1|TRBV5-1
CASSFRGRQETQYF
TGCGCCAGCAGTTTCAGGGGGAGACAAGAGACCCAGTACTTC
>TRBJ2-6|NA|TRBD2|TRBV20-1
CSASTGLAGISGANVLTF
TGCAGTGCTAGTACGGGACTAGCGGGGATCTCTGGGGCCAACGTCCTGACTTTC
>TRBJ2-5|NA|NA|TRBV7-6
CASSHSTGRQTQYF
TGTGCCAGCAGCCACTCGACAGGGAGGCAGACCCAGTACTTC
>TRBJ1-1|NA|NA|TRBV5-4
CASRGTSTDTEAFF
TGTGCCAGCAGAGGGACATCGACGGACACTGAAGCTTTCTTT
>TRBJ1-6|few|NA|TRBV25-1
CASSAHPYNSPLHF
TGTGCCAGCAGTGCACACCCCTATAATTCACCCCTCCACTTT
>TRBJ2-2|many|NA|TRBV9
CASSAPSGNTGELFF
TGTGCCAGCAGCGCGCCCAGCGGGAACACCGGGGAGCTGTTTTTT